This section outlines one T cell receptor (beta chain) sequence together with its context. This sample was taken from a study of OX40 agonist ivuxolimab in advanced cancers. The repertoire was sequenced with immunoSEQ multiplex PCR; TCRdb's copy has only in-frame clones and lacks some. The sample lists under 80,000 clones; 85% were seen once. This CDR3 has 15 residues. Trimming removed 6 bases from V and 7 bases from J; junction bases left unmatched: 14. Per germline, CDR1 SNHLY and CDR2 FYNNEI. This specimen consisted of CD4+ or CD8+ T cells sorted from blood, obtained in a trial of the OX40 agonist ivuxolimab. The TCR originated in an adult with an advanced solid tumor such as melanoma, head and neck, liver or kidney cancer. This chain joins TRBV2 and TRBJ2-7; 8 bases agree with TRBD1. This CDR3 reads CASSISPGGAGEQYF. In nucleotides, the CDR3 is TGTGCCAGCAGCATATCGCCAGGGGGCGCGGGGGAGCAGTACTTC.